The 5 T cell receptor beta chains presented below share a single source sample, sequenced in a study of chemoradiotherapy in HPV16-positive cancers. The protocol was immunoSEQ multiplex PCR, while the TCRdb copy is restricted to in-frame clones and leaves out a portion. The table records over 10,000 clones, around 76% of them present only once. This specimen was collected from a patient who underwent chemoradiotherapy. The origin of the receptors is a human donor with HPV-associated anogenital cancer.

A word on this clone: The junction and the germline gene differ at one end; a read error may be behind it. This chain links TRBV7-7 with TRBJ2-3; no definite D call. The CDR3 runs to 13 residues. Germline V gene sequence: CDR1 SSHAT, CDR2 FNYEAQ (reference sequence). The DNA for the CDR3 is TGTGCTAGCAGCTCTCAGATGACAGATACGCAGTATTTT. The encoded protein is CASSSQMTDTQYF.

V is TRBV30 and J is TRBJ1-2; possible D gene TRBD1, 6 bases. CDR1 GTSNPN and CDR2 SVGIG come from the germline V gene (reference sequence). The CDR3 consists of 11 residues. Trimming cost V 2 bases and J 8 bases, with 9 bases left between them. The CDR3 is CAWSRGGGYTF. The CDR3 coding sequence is TGTGCCTGGAGTAGGGGGGGCGGCTACACCTTC.

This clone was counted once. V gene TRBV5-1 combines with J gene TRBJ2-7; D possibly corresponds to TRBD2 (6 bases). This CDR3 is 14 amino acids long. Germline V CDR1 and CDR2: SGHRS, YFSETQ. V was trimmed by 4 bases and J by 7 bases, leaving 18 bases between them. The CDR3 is CASSLEGTLGEQYF. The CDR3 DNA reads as TGCGCCAGCAGCCTGGAGGGGACGCTGGGGGAGCAGTACTTC.

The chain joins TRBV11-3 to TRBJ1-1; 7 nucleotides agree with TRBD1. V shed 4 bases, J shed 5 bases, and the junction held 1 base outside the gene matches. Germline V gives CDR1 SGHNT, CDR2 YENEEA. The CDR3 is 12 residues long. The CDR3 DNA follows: TGTGCCAGCAGCTCACAGGGGACTGAAGCTTTCTTT. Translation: CASSSQGTEAFF.

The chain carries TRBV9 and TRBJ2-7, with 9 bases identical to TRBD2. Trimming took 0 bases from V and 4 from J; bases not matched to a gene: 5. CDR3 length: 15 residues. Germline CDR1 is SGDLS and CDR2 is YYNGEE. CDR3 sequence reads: CASSVAAGGLYEQYF. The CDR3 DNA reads TGTGCCAGCAGCGTAGCAGCGGGGGGTTTATACGAGCAGTACTTC.